This passage covers 2 T cell receptor beta chains from one sample sequenced in a study of blood T cell repertoires in COVID-19 (dated by TCRdb to 2020 to 2022). The library was obtained by the immunoSEQ multiplex PCR assay. TCRdb carries this immuneACCESS record with in-frame sequences only. Its versions omit some clonotypes, under half of them owing to an unresolved V gene in the studies checked, with the rest unexplained. This sample is represented by 430,000 or so clones; about 88% of them were singletons. Jointly, the top ten make up approximately 1.5% of the sample. The sample comprised PBMCs or T cells enriched from blood (not recorded which). The receptors were sampled from a woman in her late teens or twenties who had been exposed to COVID-19.

This clone has just a few counts. The gene calls are TRBV30 and TRBJ1-1; D is undetermined. Per the germline V gene, CDR1 is GTSNPN and CDR2 is SVGIG (reference sequence). This CDR3 comprises 13 residues. V lost 3 bases, J lost 3 bases, and 11 bases lay in between. The CDR3 here is CAWSGMKDTEAFF. The CDR3 coding sequence is TGTGCCTGGAGCGGGATGAAGGACACTGAAGCTTTCTTT. Drawing the rest from reference TRBV30 and TRBJ1-1, the complete variable domain is SQTIHQWPATLVQPVGSPLSLECTVEGTSNPNLYWYRQAAGRGLQLLFYSVGIGQISSEVPQNLSASRPQDRQFILSSKKLLLSDSGFYLCAWSGMKDTEAFFGQGTRLTVV.

This clone has a handful of counts. The chain combines TRBV5-1 with TRBJ1-6; 7 bases map to TRBD1. J was trimmed by 3 bases and V by 8 bases; bases with no gene match: 8. The length of the CDR3 is 15 residues. Looked up from germline, CDR1 is SGHRS and CDR2 is YFSETQ. The CDR3 DNA reads as TGCGCCAGTTCCCGGGACAGAAGCTATAATTCACCCCTCCACTTT. Translating gives CASSRDRSYNSPLHF.